What follows are 13 T cell receptor beta chains derived from one specimen sequenced in a study of radiotherapy plus CTLA-4 blockade in lung cancer. Repertoires were generated with immunoSEQ multiplex PCR, while TCRdb's copy carries only in-frame clones and drops some. The sample carries approximately 83,000 clones, 78% recorded once. The specimen comprised peripheral blood, sampled from a patient treated with radiotherapy plus ipilimumab. The receptor source for this set is a human donor with non-small cell lung cancer who had a partial response to radiotherapy plus ipilimumab. Some clones in this sample may be carry-over from other donors' samples.

This clone appeared once. This sequence joins TRBV19 and TRBJ1-1; 12 nucleotides align to TRBD1. The J segment lost 6 bases and the V segment lost 6 bases, leaving 11 bases of the junction unmatched. The CDR3 is 16 residues long. Germline V gene lookup returns CDR1 LNHDA and CDR2 SQIVND (reference sequence). CDR3 sequence: CASRTGQGARYSEAFF. Written as DNA, the CDR3 is TGTGCCAGTAGGACGGGACAGGGGGCCCGGTACTCTGAAGCTTTCTTT.

The gene calls are TRBV28 and TRBJ1-4; tentatively, D is TRBD1 (6 bases). Germline CDR1 MDHEN, CDR2 SYDVKM. Between the trimmed V and J ends, which lost 1 base and 4 bases, there was a span of 16 bases. The CDR3 loop spans 17 amino acids. The CDR3 sequence: CASSLLAGALGNEKLFF. The DNA for the CDR3 is TGTGCCAGCAGTTTATTGGCGGGGGCGCTTGGTAATGAAAAACTGTTTTTT.

The V call is TRBV5-6, the J call TRBJ2-5; TRBD1 aligns across 7 bases. The germline V gene has CDR1 SGHDT and CDR2 YYEEEE. This CDR3 has 13 residues. V was pared by 4 bases and J by 5 bases, with 5 bases of the junction left unmatched. CDR3 region: CASSTTGPETQYF. The CDR3 coding sequence is TGTGCCAGCAGCACGACAGGGCCCGAGACCCAGTACTTC.

This chain connects TRBV7-8 to TRBJ2-5; no clear D. V dropped 3 bases and J dropped 4 bases, with 9 bases sitting between them. CDR1 SGHVS and CDR2 FQNEAQ come from the germline V gene. The CDR3 contains 13 residues. The CDR3 nucleotides are TGTGCCAGCAGCTTCGTTAGCTTAGAGACCCAGTACTTC. It is translated as CASSFVSLETQYF.

This clone was counted only a few times. The gene calls are TRBV7-5 and TRBJ2-1; the table's TRBD2 call for D was not verified on the DNA. TRBV7-5 is a pseudogene segment. This CDR3 has 16 amino acids. Here the CDR3 reads CVRSARLAGGHHEQFF. The CDR3 DNA follows: TGTGTCAGAAGCGCCCGACTAGCGGGGGGGCATCATGAGCAGTTCTTC.

V usage is TRBV18 and J usage is TRBJ2-1; D unclear. From germline, CDR1 is KGHSH and CDR2 LQKENI. This CDR3 has 14 residues. Trimming stripped 4 bases from V and 0 bases from J, with 7 bases between. CDR3 region: CASSRVGSYNEQFF. The CDR3 DNA sequence: TGTGCCAGCTCACGAGTCGGCTCCTACAATGAGCAGTTCTTC.

This clone was picked up a small number of times. This chain links TRBV6-5 with TRBJ1-6, with 7 nucleotides matching TRBD1. V was pared by 3 bases and J by 6 bases, with 5 bases of the junction left unmatched. There are 15 residues in the CDR3. The germline V gene encodes CDR1 MNHEY and CDR2 SVGAGI. The CDR3 region is CASSYSTGLNSPLHF. The CDR3 DNA follows: TGTGCCAGCAGTTATTCGACAGGGCTTAATTCACCCCTCCACTTT.

This sequence joins TRBV19 and TRBJ1-1; D possibly corresponds to TRBD1 (5 bases). This CDR3 has 14 amino acids. CDR1 is LNHDA, CDR2 SQIVND, per germline (reference sequence). V lost 8 bases and J 2 bases, leaving 15 bases between the germline ends. The CDR3 DNA is TGTGCCAGTCGACCGACCGGGGGTAACACTGAAGCTTTCTTT. This gives the protein CASRPTGGNTEAFF.

J is TRBJ1-2 and V is TRBV7-8; D possibly corresponds to TRBD1 (6 bases). V dropped 1 base and J dropped 6 bases, with 9 bases sitting between them. This CDR3 comprises 13 residues. Germline-derived CDR1 and CDR2 are SGHVS and FQNEAQ. CDR3 in amino acids: CASSLGSGDGYTF. The CDR3 bases are TGTGCCAGCAGCTTAGGGTCAGGGGATGGCTACACCTTC.

J is TRBJ1-6 and V is TRBV7-2; D remains ambiguous. V was shortened by 5 bases and J by 5 bases, with 19 bases between the two germline ends. Germline assignment: CDR1 SGHTA and CDR2 FQGNSA. CDR3 length: 17 amino acids. The CDR3 DNA reads TGTGCCAGCAGCCCCGGGCCGGCGGGCTCTAATAATTCACCCCTCCACTTT. Translating it yields CASSPGPAGSNNSPLHF.

The count of this clone is one. The chain couples TRBV6-6 to TRBJ1-2, with 9 bases aligning to TRBD1. The CDR3 covers 15 residues. The germline V gene has CDR1 MNHNY and CDR2 SVGAGI (reference sequence). With V trimmed by 4 bases and J by 7 bases, 10 bases remained unmatched. CDR3 loop: CASSSPGTGSSGYTF. DNA for the CDR3: TGTGCCAGCAGTTCCCCCGGGACAGGGAGTTCTGGCTACACCTTC.

The chain couples TRBV4-3 to TRBJ2-3, with TRBD2 matching over 8 bases. V shed 3 bases and J 3 bases; nucleotides not matched to a gene: 11. From germline, CDR1 is LGHNA and CDR2 YSLEER. This CDR3 comprises 17 residues. CDR3 residues: CASSQGAVGGGTDTQYF. CDR3 bases: TGCGCCAGCAGCCAGGGAGCGGTCGGGGGGGGAACAGATACGCAGTATTTT.

The V gene is TRBV11-2, the J gene TRBJ1-6, with TRBD1 matching 7 bases. Germline loops: CDR1 SGHAT, CDR2 FQNNGV. With V trimmed by 6 bases and J by 7 bases, 6 bases remained unmatched. This CDR3 contains 14 residues. The CDR3 sequence is CASRTGTVNSPLHF. The CDR3 DNA follows: TGTGCCAGCAGGACAGGGACTGTAAATTCACCCCTCCACTTT.